This T cell receptor beta chain was captured in a study of vaccination and CD4 T cells after COVID-19. V was clipped by 4 bases and J by 13 bases; unmatched bases: 9. The CDR3 has 14 amino acids. In germline, CDR1 is KGHDR, CDR2 SFDVKD. As for time point: late sampling 161 to 241 days after vaccination in a few convalescent patients. TCRdb analysed the PCR reads with MiXCR anew, one entry per CDR3 protein. The sample lists about 28,000 distinct CDR3 sequences; 51% were seen once. The V gene is TRBV24-1, the J gene TRBJ2-1; 10 bases are a match to TRBD2. The receptor comes from a human donor who had recovered from COVID-19. The material was CD4+ T cells from blood, obtained about 7 months after SARS-CoV-2 vaccination. The CDR3: CATSDPLAGAGQFF. The CDR3 nucleotides are TGTGCCACCAGTGACCCCCTAGCGGGAGCAGGTCAGTTCTTC.